This T cell receptor (beta chain) derives from a study of blood T cell repertoires in COVID-19. In the study overall: The United States, Italy and Spain provided the acute and convalescent COVID-19 samples. From T cells, B-cell-depleted T cells, or PBMCs came the material, which was cDNA or gDNA.

The CDR3 spans 15 residues. Trimming took 1 base from V and 4 from J; bases not matched to a gene: 3. From germline, CDR1 is LGHNA and CDR2 YNFKEQ. Study processing details: Reference gene primer amplification gave nucleated cell count estimates. Measured with immunoSEQ multiplex PCR; TCRdb has only the in-frame clones, and not every one. That table is the source of V, J and clone size, and D and trimming were worked out from the DNA. The repertoire includes some 68,000 clones, roughly 87% of them detected once, and around 0.52% sits in the top ten. It was during active infection that Seattle patients were enrolled and then longitudinally followed.

Specimen: peripheral blood. V usage is TRBV4-2 and J usage is TRBJ2-1; TRBD2 matches 8 bases. This receptor was obtained from a man aged 45-60 years with COVID-19, enrolled during active disease. CDR3 coding DNA: TGTGCCAGCAGCCAAGCTAGCGGGCCTTACAATGAGCAGTTCTTC. It codes for CASSQASGPYNEQFF.